This T cell receptor (beta chain) stems from a study of blood T cell repertoires in COVID-19. Study context: There were acute and convalescent COVID-19 samples, and they came from the United States, Italy and Spain. PBMCs, B-cell-depleted T cells, or T cells provided the cDNA or gDNA that made up the material.

Deletions cut 3 bases from V and 2 bases from J, with 10 bases between. The CDR3 consists of 15 residues. Germline assignment: CDR1 LGHNT and CDR2 FRNRAP. Authors' methods: Using reference gene primer amplification, nucleated cell counts were estimated. The table came from immunoSEQ multiplex PCR; TCRdb's copy has only in-frame clones and leaves some out. V and J calls and clone size are given by that table; D and trimming were obtained from the DNA. This table has a few hundred thousand clones, over 75% appearing once. The sequenced material came from peripheral blood. V and J are TRBV12-5 and TRBJ1-4, with a weak D call TRBD1 (5 bases). This receptor was taken from a human donor with COVID-19, enrolled during active disease. The donor label of this sample is uncertain. The CDR3 sequence is CASGFGDSTNEKLFF. The CDR3 DNA follows: TGTGCTAGTGGTTTCGGGGACTCCACTAATGAAAAACTGTTTTTT.